This is a list of T cell receptor beta chains from one sample in a study of T cells in tuberculosis. Libraries were prepared by immunoSEQ multiplex PCR; TCRdb keeps only in-frame clonotypes and omits some of them. The table records about 88,000 clones, approximately 90% of them present only once. Sequencing used CD1b-GMM tetramer-negative cells sorted from PBMCs. The receptors derive from an adult woman with latent tuberculosis. CDR3s include the opening cysteine and the closing phenylalanine or tryptophan. Each record gives: D gene, clone size, V gene, J gene, CDR3 DNA, CDR3 protein. A D gene is named only where the DNA matches it firmly. For some rows the clone size is stated as once, few or many, or as a class when expanded; others skip it.

-	-	TRBV19	TRBJ2-3	TGTGCCAGTAGTATGGGGTCTAGCAGCTTCACAGATACGCAGTATTTT	CASSMGSSSFTDTQYF
-	-	TRBV4-1	TRBJ2-3	TGCGCCAGCAGCCAAAGACTAGGTATGACGCAGTATTTT	CASSQRLGMTQYF
-	-	TRBV10-3	TRBJ1-5	TGTGCCATCAGTGAGACCGATGAACAGGGCATCGATCAGCCCCAGCATTTT	CAISETDEQGIDQPQHF
TRBD1	-	TRBV13	TRBJ2-3	TGTGCCAGCAGCTCCACAGGGGGCGAAACAGATACGCAGTATTTT	CASSSTGGETDTQYF
TRBD2	-	TRBV27	TRBJ2-3	TGTGCCAGCAGTTTATGGGGACTAGCGGGGGGCACAGATACGCAGTATTTT	CASSLWGLAGGTDTQYF
TRBD1	-	TRBV30	TRBJ1-2	TGTGCCTGGAGTGTACAGGGGACCCCCTCCTATGGCTACACCTTC	CAWSVQGTPSYGYTF
-	once	TRBV6-1	TRBJ2-5	TGTGCCAGCTCTGGGGGGAGCCAAGAGACCCAGTACTTC	CASSGGSQETQYF
-	-	TRBV18	TRBJ2-5	TGTGCCAGCTCACCACGACAGGAGACCCAGTACTTC	CASSPRQETQYF
TRBD2	-	TRBV7-2	TRBJ2-2	TGTGCCAGTAGGTCAGCGGGGGGGCCCGGGGAGCTGTTTTTT	CASRSAGGPGELFF
TRBD1	-	TRBV6-1	TRBJ2-3	TGTGCCTGCGAGCCGGGACAGGAAACAGATACGCAGTATTTT	CACEPGQETDTQYF
-	-	TRBV7-2	TRBJ2-1	TGTGCCAGCAGCTTAGTTCCAGTACCCTACAATGAGCAGTTCTTC	CASSLVPVPYNEQFF
TRBD1	-	TRBV19	TRBJ1-1	TGTGCCAGTAGTATACCCGGGACAGGGGACACTGAAGCTTTCTTT	CASSIPGTGDTEAFF
TRBD1	-	TRBV11-1	TRBJ1-6	TGTGCCAGCCGAACACAGGGGTATAATTCACCCCTCCACTTT	CASRTQGYNSPLHF
TRBD1	-	TRBV19	TRBJ1-1	TGTGCCAGCGGACAGGGGGCGCCTGAAGCTTTCTTT	CASGQGAPEAFF
-	-	TRBV6-6	TRBJ1-1	TGTGCCAGCAGTTACCCTTCGTCGAACACTGAAGCTTTCTTT	CASSYPSSNTEAFF
-	-	TRBV5-1	TRBJ1-1	TGCGCCAGCAGTGACGGGGGGACTCCATACACTGAAGCTTTCTTT	CASSDGGTPYTEAFF
TRBD1	-	TRBV29-1	TRBJ1-2	TGCAGCGCCCGGACAGGACCCTATGGCTACACCTTC	CSARTGPYGYTF
-	-	TRBV7-2	TRBJ1-2	TGTGCCAGCAGCCAGGACAGTTTTAACTATGGCTACACCTTC	CASSQDSFNYGYTF
TRBD1	-	TRBV11-2	TRBJ1-1	TGTGCCAGCAGCTTAGTAGGGGGGACAGGGCTTTTCGGCACTGAAGCTTTCTTT	CASSLVGGTGLFGTEAFF
-	-	TRBV19	TRBJ1-3	TGTGCCAGTAGGCTTAACAGGGAGCCTGGAAACACCATATATTTT	CASRLNREPGNTIYF
TRBD1	-	TRBV7-2	TRBJ1-1	TGTGCCAGCAGCTTAATGCAGGGGGCGATGGGGACTGAAGCTTTCTTT	CASSLMQGAMGTEAFF
-	-	TRBV7-9	TRBJ1-2	TGTGCCAGCAGCTCGCTGGAGGGGCTCCTCTATGGCTACACCTTC	CASSSLEGLLYGYTF
-	once	TRBV5-4	TRBJ1-5	TGTGCCAGCAGCTTGGACAACGCCTTCGGGCAGCCCCAGCATTTT	CASSLDNAFGQPQHF
TRBD2	-	TRBV5-4	TRBJ2-1	TGTGCCAGCAGCTCAGCGGGGGGCCCCTACAATGAGCAGTTCTTC	CASSSAGGPYNEQFF
TRBD1	-	TRBV6-5	TRBJ1-5	TGTGCCAGCAGATGGACAGGGGAGGTATACCAGCCCCAGCATTTT	CASRWTGEVYQPQHF
-	-	TRBV5-6	TRBJ2-6	TGTGCCAGCAGCCATACCACTGAACAGGGAGCTGGGGCCAACGTCCTGACTTTC	CASSHTTEQGAGANVLTF
-	-	TRBV28	TRBJ1-1	TGTGCCAGCCGCTACTCATCGAGCGGGAATACTGAAGCTTTCTTT	CASRYSSSGNTEAFF
TRBD2	-	TRBV30	TRBJ2-5	TGTGCCTGGAGTGTCCTAGCGGGGGGCTCGCAAGAGACCCAGTACTTC	CAWSVLAGGSQETQYF
-	-	TRBV5-5	TRBJ2-3	TGTGCCAGCAGCGAAGGGGGAGGCACAGATACGCAGTATTTT	CASSEGGGTDTQYF
TRBD1	-	TRBV27	TRBJ1-5	TGTGCCAGCAGTTCAGGCCGACAGGGCCGCAATCAGCCCCAGCATTTT	CASSSGRQGRNQPQHF
-	-	TRBV28	TRBJ1-5	TGTGCCAGCAGTTCAACCCCCAGGGGCAATCAGCCCCAGCATTTT	CASSSTPRGNQPQHF
TRBD1	once	TRBV6-4	TRBJ2-1	TGTGCCAGCAACATAAAGGACAGGGATAGCAATGAGCAGTTCTTC	CASNIKDRDSNEQFF
-	-	TRBV4-1	TRBJ1-3	TGCGCCAGCAGCCAAGACTTCTCTGGAAACACCATATATTTT	CASSQDFSGNTIYF
TRBD1	-	TRBV10-3	TRBJ1-2	TGTGCCATACTTGGGACAGTCGGCTATGGCTACACCTTC	CAILGTVGYGYTF
TRBD2	-	TRBV10-3	TRBJ2-5	TGTGCCATCAGGCCCGGGACTAGAGCTCAAGAGACCCAGTACTTC	CAIRPGTRAQETQYF
-	-	TRBV5-1	TRBJ2-1	TGCGCCAGCAGCCCCGGGGGGACAAGATACAATGAGCAGTTCTTC	CASSPGGTRYNEQFF
-	-	TRBV7-9	TRBJ1-1	TGTGCCAGCAGCTTAGACTGGGAGGGGATTGAAGCTTTCTTT	CASSLDWEGIEAFF
TRBD2	once	TRBV4-1	TRBJ2-1	TGCGCCAGCAGCCACGATGGACTAGCGGGGGGGCAAAGCTCCTACAATGAGCAGTTCTTC	CASSHDGLAGGQSSYNEQFF
-	-	TRBV7-8	TRBJ2-3	TGTGCCAGCAGCTTAGCCTACAGGGAGGGGGCAGATACGCAGTATTTT	CASSLAYREGADTQYF
-	-	TRBV7-2	TRBJ1-1	TGTGCCAGCAGCCCTCAAGGGGGACAAGCTTTCTTT	CASSPQGGQAFF
-	-	TRBV7-3	TRBJ1-2	TGTGCCAGCAGCTTTAGACAGGACTATGGCTACACCTTC	CASSFRQDYGYTF
TRBD1	-	TRBV6-5	TRBJ1-5	TGTGCCAGCAGTTCGGGACAGACCAATCAGCCCCAGCATTTT	CASSSGQTNQPQHF
-	-	TRBV29-1	TRBJ2-3	TGCAGCGTCGCCCCATCAGCGGATAGCACAGATACGCAGTATTTT	CSVAPSADSTDTQYF
TRBD1	-	TRBV10-2	TRBJ2-3	TGCGCCAGCAGGGGACAGGGGGGAAATTCAGATACGCAGTATTTT	CASRGQGGNSDTQYF
-	-	TRBV7-3	TRBJ2-1	TGTGCCAGCAGCTCCGACAGCAGCTCCTACAATGAGCAGTTCTTC	CASSSDSSSYNEQFF